Below are 23 T cell receptor beta chains sequenced from a single sample in a study of early T cells in non-severe SARS-CoV-2 infection. TCRdb fed the 5' RACE reads into MiXCR, producing one record per CDR3 protein. The sample shows more than 85,000 distinct CDR3 sequences, 16% of them seen only once. Material for sequencing was whole blood. The receptors come from an adult who was a healthcare worker with PCR-confirmed SARS-CoV-2 infection or an uninfected control (not recorded which).

The rearrangement joins TRBV19 to TRBJ1-5; D perhaps matches TRBD1 (5 bases). The CDR3 totals 14 residues. Germline values: CDR1 LNHDA, CDR2 SQIVND (reference sequence). V was clipped by 4 bases and J by 4 bases, with 11 bases between them. CDR3 residues: CASSTLWGNQPQHF. The CDR3 nucleotides read TGTGCCAGTAGTACCCTCTGGGGGAATCAGCCCCAGCATTTT.

This clonotype was detected ten times or more. The chain is built from TRBV20-1 and TRBJ2-5, with 12 bases lining up with TRBD2. The CDR3 runs to 16 residues. Germline-derived CDR1 and CDR2 are DFQATT and SNEGSKA (reference sequence). With V trimmed by 0 bases and J by 7 bases, 9 bases remained unmatched. CDR3 bases: TGCAGTGCTAGAGACGTCAGACTAGCGGGAGACGGGACCCAGTACTTC. Its translation is CSARDVRLAGDGTQYF.

The chain carries TRBV20-1 and TRBJ1-4; 7 nucleotides align to TRBD1. The CDR3 runs to 14 residues. Germline V gene lookup returns CDR1 DFQATT and CDR2 SNEGSKA (reference sequence). With 6 bases clipped from V and 7 bases from J, the junction kept 11 bases outside the gene matches. The CDR3 spells CSAGDTGASEKLFF. Written as DNA, the CDR3 is TGCAGTGCAGGAGATACAGGGGCGAGTGAAAAACTGTTTTTT.

The V and J genes are TRBV28 and TRBJ2-5; TRBD2 is a possible D gene (6 bases). V lost 8 bases and J lost 4, with 20 bases in between. Germline loops: CDR1 MDHEN, CDR2 SYDVKM. The CDR3 spans 15 residues. The CDR3 sequence: CASPWAGKVLETQYF. In nucleotides, the CDR3 is TGTGCCAGCCCCTGGGCGGGAAAGGTATTAGAGACCCAGTACTTC.

This clonotype has just a few counts. The J gene is TRBJ1-1, the V gene TRBV20-1; 8 bases agree with TRBD1. The V segment lost 6 bases and the J segment 2 bases; nucleotides outside the gene matches: 8. The CDR3 contains 14 residues. The germline V gene has CDR1 DFQATT and CDR2 SNEGSKA (reference sequence). The CDR3 is CSAPRTGINTEAFF. CDR3 DNA: TGCAGTGCCCCCCGGACAGGGATTAACACTGAAGCTTTCTTT.

In its sample, this clonotype was seen a few times. The chain is built from TRBV2 and TRBJ1-2, with D unresolved. This CDR3 has 11 amino acids. From germline, CDR1 is SNHLY and CDR2 FYNNEI. V was trimmed by 2 bases and J by 8 bases, leaving 6 bases between them. CDR3 in DNA: TGTGCCAGCAGTGAAACGGGAGGCTACACCTTC. It yields the protein CASSETGGYTF.

This clonotype turned up a few times. The V call is TRBV20-1, the J call TRBJ1-2; 7 bases align to TRBD1. V was pared by 6 bases and J by 5 bases, with 6 bases of the junction left unmatched. The CDR3 is 12 amino acids. Germline V gene lookup returns CDR1 DFQATT and CDR2 SNEGSKA (reference sequence). CDR3: CSAWDRGYGYTF. The CDR3 bases are TGCAGTGCATGGGACAGAGGTTATGGCTACACCTTC.

The table lists this clonotype with many counts. The chain employs TRBV11-3 and TRBJ2-3, with unresolved D. The V gene's germline CDR1 is SGHNT and CDR2 YENEEA. This CDR3 region has 13 residues. Deletions cut 5 bases from V and 6 bases from J, with 12 bases between. The CDR3 sequence is CASSVGRSDTQYF. The CDR3 region has the DNA TGTGCCAGCAGCGTAGGACGGTCGGATACGCAGTATTTT.

The genes are TRBV27 and TRBJ1-1; tentative D call: TRBD1 (5 bases). Germline lookup yields CDR1 MNHEY and CDR2 SMNVEV (reference sequence). V lost 7 bases to trimming and J lost 4 bases, with 16 bases between them. The CDR3 extends over 14 amino acids. CDR3 sequence reads: CASTRRGPSTEAFF. CDR3 bases: TGTGCCAGCACGAGACGGGGACCGAGCACTGAAGCTTTCTTT.

This chain connects TRBV27 to TRBJ1-2; unclear D gene. The germline V and J ends were trimmed by 5 bases and 6 bases, with 19 bases remaining between them. This CDR3 region has 15 residues. Germline V gives CDR1 MNHEY, CDR2 SMNVEV (reference sequence). The CDR3 loop reads CASSPKVRGRDGYTF. For the CDR3, the DNA is TGTGCCAGCAGTCCCAAGGTGCGGGGTCGCGATGGCTACACCTTC.

V gene TRBV27 combines with J gene TRBJ2-5; possibly TRBD2 for D (7 bases). This CDR3 is built from 14 residues. CDR1 and CDR2 from the germline V gene are MNHEY and SMNVEV (reference sequence). Trimming removed 0 bases from V and 5 bases from J, with 10 bases in between. The CDR3: CASSLSAGAETQYF. CDR3 bases: TGTGCCAGCAGTTTATCGGCGGGGGCTGAGACCCAGTACTTC.

The J gene is TRBJ1-5, the V gene TRBV7-8; D may be TRBD1 (6 bases). Trimming took off 1 base at V and 5 bases at J, with 12 bases between the two ends. This CDR3 region has 15 residues. CDR1 SGHVS and CDR2 FQNEAQ come from the germline V gene. As DNA, the CDR3 is TGTGCCAGCAGCTTAGGGACAGCCGACCATCAGCCCCAGCATTTT. Its protein product is CASSLGTADHQPQHF.

The table lists this clonotype with many counts. J is TRBJ1-6 and V is TRBV20-1; no clear D gene. V was shortened by 4 bases and J by 4 bases, with 8 bases between the two germline ends. The V gene's germline CDR1 is DFQATT and CDR2 SNEGSKA (reference sequence). CDR3 length: 13 amino acids. The CDR3 sequence is CSANGGYNSPLHF. The CDR3 DNA reads as TGCAGTGCTAACGGCGGGTATAATTCACCCCTCCACTTT.

The chain recombines TRBV6-4 with TRBJ2-7; 7 bases map to TRBD1. The V gene end was trimmed by 3 bases and the J gene end by 5 bases; junction bases not matched to a gene: 7. The CDR3 is 14 amino acids. CDR1 MRHNA and CDR2 SNTAGT come from the germline V gene. CDR3 sequence (DNA): TGTGCCAGCAGTGAGTCCACAGGGGCGGACGAGCAGTACTTC. This gives the protein CASSESTGADEQYF.

The gene calls are TRBV28 and TRBJ2-7; 7 positions match TRBD1. The CDR3 sequence is 15 residues long. The germline CDR1 and CDR2 sequences are MDHEN and SYDVKM. V dropped 5 bases and J dropped 2; count of bases not matched to a gene: 9. The chain's CDR3 is CASSEARTGAYEQYF. CDR3 in DNA: TGTGCCAGCAGTGAGGCCCGGACAGGAGCCTACGAGCAGTACTTC.

The chain couples TRBV7-8 to TRBJ2-1; D gene ambiguous. Germline CDR1 is SGHVS and CDR2 is FQNEAQ. V lost 2 bases, J lost 1 base, and 9 bases lay in between. The CDR3 is made up of 15 amino acids. CDR3 in DNA: TGTGCCAGCAGCTTACCTAGATTATCCTACAATGAGCAGTTCTTC. It specifies CASSLPRLSYNEQFF.

The chain uses TRBV7-2 and TRBJ2-7; TRBD1 aligns across 8 bases. The CDR3 consists of 14 residues. Germline values: CDR1 SGHTA, CDR2 FQGNSA. Losses at the gene ends were 3 bases for V and 4 bases for J; bases not matched to a gene: 5. CDR3 DNA sequence: TGTGCCAGCAGCTTGTGGCAGGGGGCTTACGAGCAGTACTTC. Its translation: CASSLWQGAYEQYF.

The V call is TRBV27, the J call TRBJ2-3, with TRBD2 matching 9 bases. The CDR3 is 18 residues long. In germline, CDR1 is MNHEY, CDR2 SMNVEV (reference sequence). V lost 4 bases to trimming and J lost 2 bases; unmatched junction nucleotides: 13. CDR3 coding DNA: TGTGCCAGCAGTTCCCCGGGGGCCAGCGGGGGGAACACAGATACGCAGTATTTT. Its translation is CASSSPGASGGNTDTQYF.

Notes on this clonotype: A clone one base away is much larger, so this may be a read error. The V call is TRBV20-1, the J call TRBJ2-7, with 15 bases fitting TRBD2. Germline V gives CDR1 DFQATT, CDR2 SNEGSKA (reference sequence). The CDR3 is 15 amino acids. Written as DNA, the CDR3 is TGCAGTGCTAGGGGACTAGCGGGAGGATCCTACGTGCAGTACTTC. Its translation: CSARGLAGGSYVQYF.

This clonotype was counted at least ten times. The chain couples TRBV20-1 to TRBJ2-2; TRBD1 matches at 10 bases. Trimming at V came to 0 bases and at J to 5 bases, leaving 3 bases not matched to a gene. The CDR3 runs to 15 residues. Germline V lookup: CDR1 DFQATT, CDR2 SNEGSKA (reference sequence). The CDR3 spells CSARDGQGGTGELFF. CDR3 bases: TGCAGTGCTAGAGATGGACAGGGGGGGACCGGGGAGCTGTTTTTT.

The chain uses TRBV2 and TRBJ2-1; D not certain. Trimming shortened V by 4 bases and J by 0 bases, and 7 bases separated the two germline ends. The V gene's germline CDR1 is SNHLY and CDR2 FYNNEI. The CDR3 has 14 residues. This chain's CDR3 is CASSVMSSYNEQFF. CDR3 nucleotides: TGTGCCAGCAGTGTTATGAGCTCCTACAATGAGCAGTTCTTC.

The V call is TRBV7-9, the J call TRBJ2-7; perhaps D is TRBD1 or TRBD2 (6 bases each). The germline V gene encodes CDR1 SEHNR and CDR2 FQNEAQ (reference sequence). This CDR3 is 16 amino acids long. The V end lost 5 bases, the J end lost 4 bases, and 21 bases lay between the germline ends. The DNA of the CDR3 is TGTGCCAGCAGCCTGAGAACTGCGGGACATCATTACGAGCAGTACTTC. Residues: CASSLRTAGHHYEQYF.

This chain uses TRBV7-2 with TRBJ1-1, with D possibly being TRBD1 (6 bases). The CDR3 runs 14 residues. Trimming stripped 3 bases from V and 5 bases from J, with 13 bases between. Germline CDR1 and CDR2: SGHTA and FQGNSA. DNA of the CDR3: TGTGCCAGCAGCTTTTCCAGGGGCGGGACTGAAGCTTTCTTT. Residues: CASSFSRGGTEAFF.